These T cell receptor beta chains were read from a single sample in a study of cytotoxic CD8 clonotypes in ibrutinib-treated CLL. The protocol was immunoSEQ multiplex PCR, while the TCRdb copy is restricted to in-frame clones and leaves out a portion. Among more than 55,000 clones listed, roughly 70% were seen once. Sequences were derived from PBMCs, sampled after 12 months of ibrutinib treatment. The receptor set was obtained from a human donor with chronic lymphocytic leukemia. Each CDR3 is given with its conserved first and last residue. The order of the fields is CDR3 DNA, CDR3 protein, V gene, J gene, D gene, clone size. D genes are given only for firm matches. Clone size is given for some rows only: seen once, a few or many times, or a class if the clone is expanded.

TGCGCCAGCAGCCCGGACAGTGGGGCGATGAACACTGAAGCTTTCTTT,CASSPDSGAMNTEAFF,TRBV5-1,TRBJ1-1,-,-
TGTGCCAGCAGGTCGGAGACTAGCGGAACCTACGAGCAGTACTTC,CASRSETSGTYEQYF,TRBV6-5,TRBJ2-7,TRBD2,-
TGTGCCAGCAGCTTATTCGGGTCAGCGGGCAATGAGCAGTTCTTC,CASSLFGSAGNEQFF,TRBV7-3,TRBJ2-1,-,-
TGCAGCGTCGAACAGGGGTTTTCTGGAAACACCATATATTTT,CSVEQGFSGNTIYF,TRBV29-1,TRBJ1-3,TRBD1,-
TGTGCCTGGAGTCCCTCGCCGAGTATCGAGCAGTTCTTC,CAWSPSPSIEQFF,TRBV30,TRBJ2-1,-,-
TGTGCCAGCAGCACGGGACTAGCGGAGAACACCGGGGAGCTGTTTTTT,CASSTGLAENTGELFF,TRBV7-9,TRBJ2-2,TRBD2,once
TGTGCCAGCAGTTCCCTCGGCGGGGCCTCCTACGAGCAGTACTTC,CASSSLGGASYEQYF,TRBV2,TRBJ2-7,-,few
TGTGCCAGCAGTTTGTTTTCGGGTAGCTACGAGCAGTACTTC,CASSLFSGSYEQYF,TRBV27,TRBJ2-7,-,-
TGTGCCAGCAGAGACGCGGGGGGAAACTATGGCTACACCTTC,CASRDAGGNYGYTF,TRBV25-1,TRBJ1-2,-,-
TGTGCCAGCAGTGAATTGCGGGTCTCTGGAAACACCATATATTTT,CASSELRVSGNTIYF,TRBV25-1,TRBJ1-3,-,-
TGTGCCAGCAGTTACAATCAGGGGGCTAGTGGCTACACCTTC,CASSYNQGASGYTF,TRBV6-6,TRBJ1-2,TRBD1,-
TGTGCCAGCAGCTTAGCGCTAGCGGGAGGGGGAGAGCAGTACTTC,CASSLALAGGGEQYF,TRBV7-9,TRBJ2-7,TRBD2,-
TGTGCCAGTCCATGCGGGAGCGGGAGGGCCGCTGAGCAGTTCTTC,CASPCGSGRAAEQFF,TRBV19,TRBJ2-1,TRBD2,-
TGCGCCAGCACACAGGGGTTGAACACTGAAGCTTTCTTT,CASTQGLNTEAFF,TRBV5-1,TRBJ1-1,TRBD1,few
TGTGCCAGCAGTGACCAGAGGGGGTACAGTGAGACCCAGTACTTC,CASSDQRGYSETQYF,TRBV2,TRBJ2-5,-,-
TGTGCCAGCAGCAAAACCTACGAGCAGTACTTC,CASSKTYEQYF,TRBV7-2,TRBJ2-7,-,-
TGCAGTGCTCGGACGGGCTACGAGCAGTACTTC,CSARTGYEQYF,TRBV20-1,TRBJ2-7,-,-
TGCGCCAGCAGTGACCCGAGGAGCACAGATACGCAGTATTTT,CASSDPRSTDTQYF,TRBV10-1,TRBJ2-3,-,-
TGTGCCTGGAGGGCGGGCCAGGACTACAATGAGCAGTTCTTC,CAWRAGQDYNEQFF,TRBV30,TRBJ2-1,-,-
TGTGCCAGCAGCCAACGGGACCCCTACGGGGAGCAGTACTTC,CASSQRDPYGEQYF,TRBV5-4,TRBJ2-7,-,few
TGTGCCAGCAGTCCCGGGGGAGGGTCCTACGAGCAGTACTTC,CASSPGGGSYEQYF,TRBV28,TRBJ2-7,TRBD2,-
TGTGCCAGTAGTATCCACCAGGGCCCAGCCAAAAACATTCAGTACTTC,CASSIHQGPAKNIQYF,TRBV19,TRBJ2-4,-,-
TGCGCCAGCAGCTCCAGGGTAGCGGGAGGAACAGATACGCAGTATTTT,CASSSRVAGGTDTQYF,TRBV5-1,TRBJ2-3,TRBD2,-
TGTGCCATCACGGACAGGGCTTGGTTTTTT,CAITDRAWFF,TRBV6-7,TRBJ1-4,TRBD1,-
TGTGCCAGCAGCTTGTCTACGTACAATGAGCAGTTCTTC,CASSLSTYNEQFF,TRBV5-5,TRBJ2-1,-,few
TGTGCCAGCAGCGTTAGACAGGCGATCACAGATACGCAGTATTTT,CASSVRQAITDTQYF,TRBV11-1,TRBJ2-3,-,-
TGTGCCAGCAGCTTGGCCCCCTCTAGCGGGATGGCCAAAAACATTCAGTACTTC,CASSLAPSSGMAKNIQYF,TRBV5-6,TRBJ2-4,TRBD2,-
TGTGCCAGCAGCTTAGTAGCGGGAGGGCCAGATACGCAGTATTTT,CASSLVAGGPDTQYF,TRBV7-6,TRBJ2-3,TRBD2,-
TGTGCCAGCAGCCTAGACCAGACAGGCTTTAGGAATGAGCAGTTCTTC,CASSLDQTGFRNEQFF,TRBV7-2,TRBJ2-1,-,-
TGTGCCAGCAGCACCCGGACAGGGGGCTACGAGCAGTACTTC,CASSTRTGGYEQYF,TRBV7-2,TRBJ2-7,TRBD1,-
TGTGCCAGCAGTCGCCCCCGGGACAATGGGGATGAGCAGTTCTTC,CASSRPRDNGDEQFF,TRBV2,TRBJ2-1,-,-
TGTGCCAGCAGCCGGGGAGGGGGACAGCTCTCCTACGAGCAGTACTTC,CASSRGGGQLSYEQYF,TRBV5-4,TRBJ2-7,-,few
TGTGCCAGCAGTTTAGGGGCTAGCGGGAGGGCTGAGACCCAGTACTTC,CASSLGASGRAETQYF,TRBV28,TRBJ2-5,TRBD2,-
TGCGCCAGCAGCTTGAGGGGGCCCTCCTACGAGCAGTACTTC,CASSLRGPSYEQYF,TRBV5-1,TRBJ2-7,TRBD1,once
TGCGCCAGCAGCTTGGGATCCAGTACCCTCGGCGAGCAGTACTTC,CASSLGSSTLGEQYF,TRBV5-1,TRBJ2-7,-,few
TGTGCCACCAGTTGGGTCGACGGGGCCTACGAGCAGTACTTC,CATSWVDGAYEQYF,TRBV15,TRBJ2-7,-,-
TGTGCCAGCAGCCCCTTTGTAGCCGGGGGGACCGGGGAGCTGTTTTTT,CASSPFVAGGTGELFF,TRBV4-2,TRBJ2-2,TRBD2,-
TGTGCCAGCAGCTCACGGGCAGGGTTTTTTGGCTACACCTTC,CASSSRAGFFGYTF,TRBV6-5,TRBJ1-2,-,-
TGTGCCAGCAGCTTGCCAAGGGAAGGGACTAGCGGGTACTACGAGCAGTACTTC,CASSLPREGTSGYYEQYF,TRBV11-2,TRBJ2-7,TRBD2,-
TGTGCCAGCAGCACCGGGACTAGCGGGAGATACAATGAGCAGTTCTTC,CASSTGTSGRYNEQFF,TRBV11-1,TRBJ2-1,TRBD2,-
TGTGCCAGCAGCTCGGGTAGCGGGAGAGTCTCGGAGCAGTACTTC,CASSSGSGRVSEQYF,TRBV7-2,TRBJ2-7,TRBD2,few
TGTGCCAGCAGCTCCTACGGACAGGGCCAGCGGGAGACCCAGTACTTC,CASSSYGQGQRETQYF,TRBV11-2,TRBJ2-5,TRBD1,few